This T cell receptor beta chain was recovered during a study of cytomegalovirus exposure and HLA in healthy donors. Background on the study: Findings of an earlier analysis included around 100 million unique TCR beta sequences from some 180 million T cells.

The CDR3 is 15 amino acids. The germline V gene has CDR1 LNHDA and CDR2 SQIVND (reference sequence). Germline trimming cut 6 bases from V and 4 bases from J; bases unmatched to any gene: 10. It was with 60 Vbeta and 13 Jbeta primers that the PCR ran. Original handling: Later, roughly 80 million unique TCR beta chains were counted in an analysis, and approximately 10 million of them were shared. The assay was immunoSEQ multiplex PCR, and TCRdb's table has in-frame clones only and misses some. The V and J calls and clone size come from that table; D and trimming were worked out from the DNA. The sample contains some 200,000 clones, around 89% of which appear only once.

The sequenced sample was PBMCs. The J gene is TRBJ2-7, the V gene TRBV19, with 9 bases identical to TRBD2. The origin of this receptor is a woman between 18 and 29 years old in good health and CMV-seronegative. The CDR3 sequence: CASSHSGTSMYEQYF. CDR3 nucleotide sequence: TGTGCCAGTAGCCACTCCGGGACTAGCATGTACGAGCAGTACTTC.